These T cell receptor beta chains were read from a single sample in a study of OX40 agonist ivuxolimab in advanced cancers. Clones were read by immunoSEQ multiplex PCR, and TCRdb kept only the in-frame ones, dropping some. The sample gives around 73,000 clones, about 87% of which show up once; approximately 0.51% is in the top ten. The sequencing used CD4+ or CD8+ T cells sorted from blood, collected in a trial of the OX40 agonist ivuxolimab. These receptors were collected from an adult with an advanced solid tumor such as melanoma, head and neck, liver or kidney cancer. The CDR3 runs from the conserved cysteine through the conserved F or W. Fields, in order: V gene, D gene, J gene, clone size, CDR3 protein, CDR3 DNA. The D gene is left open where the match is weak. Clone sizes are given selectively: once, few, many, or a class where the clone is expanded.

v_gene: TRBV21-1
d_gene: -
j_gene: TRBJ2-1
abundance: -
CDR3aa: CASSFGTTATQNYNEQFF
CDR3nt: TGTGCCAGCAGCTTTGGGACAACAGCCACACAAAACTACAATGAGCAGTTCTTC

v_gene: TRBV6-1
d_gene: -
j_gene: TRBJ1-2
abundance: -
CDR3aa: CASSEGRDITYGYTF
CDR3nt: TGTGCCAGCAGTGAGGGACGGGACATTACCTATGGCTACACCTTC

v_gene: TRBV25-1
d_gene: TRBD2
j_gene: TRBJ2-3
abundance: -
CDR3aa: CASSATRSGAGADTQYF
CDR3nt: TGTGCCAGCAGTGCCACACGGAGCGGAGCGGGAGCAGATACGCAGTATTTT

v_gene: TRBV7-9
d_gene: TRBD1
j_gene: TRBJ1-2
abundance: -
CDR3aa: CASSLASTGTDYGYTF
CDR3nt: TGTGCCAGCAGCTTAGCGTCGACAGGGACTGACTATGGCTACACCTTC

v_gene: TRBV30
d_gene: TRBD1
j_gene: TRBJ1-6
abundance: -
CDR3aa: CAWRAGTGSPLHF
CDR3nt: TGTGCCTGGAGGGCAGGGACAGGATCACCCCTCCACTTT

v_gene: TRBV19
d_gene: -
j_gene: TRBJ1-2
abundance: -
CDR3aa: CASSIGSEGYGYTF
CDR3nt: TGTGCCAGTAGTATAGGGAGTGAGGGCTATGGCTACACCTTC

v_gene: TRBV11-3
d_gene: -
j_gene: TRBJ2-7
abundance: few
CDR3aa: CASSPLVSYEQYF
CDR3nt: TGTGCCAGCAGCCCCCTAGTTTCCTACGAGCAGTACTTC

v_gene: TRBV5-1
d_gene: TRBD2
j_gene: TRBJ2-2
abundance: -
CDR3aa: CASSLYGSGTGELFF
CDR3nt: TGCGCCAGCAGCTTATATGGTAGCGGGACCGGGGAGCTGTTTTTT

v_gene: TRBV7-9
d_gene: -
j_gene: TRBJ1-2
abundance: many
CDR3aa: CASSLYGQLNYTF
CDR3nt: TGTGCCAGCAGCTTATACGGACAGTTAAACTACACCTTC

v_gene: TRBV18
d_gene: -
j_gene: TRBJ2-2
abundance: -
CDR3aa: CASSLLSIAENTGELFF
CDR3nt: TGTGCCAGCTCACTGTTGTCAATAGCGGAGAACACCGGGGAGCTGTTTTTT

v_gene: TRBV5-1
d_gene: TRBD1
j_gene: TRBJ2-7
abundance: -
CDR3aa: CASSLAGGEQYF
CDR3nt: TGCGCCAGCAGCTTGGCAGGGGGCGAGCAGTACTTC

v_gene: TRBV21-1
d_gene: -
j_gene: TRBJ2-3
abundance: -
CDR3aa: CASSTDSTDTQYF
CDR3nt: TGTGCCAGCAGCACTGATAGCACAGATACGCAGTATTTT

v_gene: TRBV5-1
d_gene: TRBD2
j_gene: TRBJ2-5
abundance: -
CDR3aa: CASSSSGRESETQYF
CDR3nt: TGCGCCAGCAGCTCCTCTGGGCGGGAGTCCGAGACCCAGTACTTC

v_gene: TRBV4-2
d_gene: TRBD1
j_gene: TRBJ1-4
abundance: -
CDR3aa: CASSQDRQGADEKLFF
CDR3nt: TGTGCCAGCAGCCAAGACCGACAGGGGGCAGATGAAAAACTGTTTTTT

v_gene: TRBV7-6
d_gene: TRBD1
j_gene: TRBJ2-2
abundance: few
CDR3aa: CASSHYSGTGAYRELFF
CDR3nt: TGTGCCAGCAGCCATTATTCCGGGACAGGGGCTTACCGGGAGCTGTTTTTT

v_gene: TRBV4-1
d_gene: -
j_gene: TRBJ2-3
abundance: -
CDR3aa: CASSQRDSGTDTQYF
CDR3nt: TGCGCCAGCAGCCAGAGGGATAGCGGAACAGATACGCAGTATTTT

v_gene: TRBV5-1
d_gene: -
j_gene: TRBJ2-7
abundance: -
CDR3aa: CASSLDAGLSYEQYF
CDR3nt: TGCGCCAGCAGCTTGGATGCCGGGCTTTCCTACGAGCAGTACTTC

v_gene: TRBV9
d_gene: TRBD2
j_gene: TRBJ2-1
abundance: -
CDR3aa: CASSASGDRLDEQFF
CDR3nt: TGTGCCAGCAGCGCAAGCGGGGACCGGTTGGATGAGCAGTTCTTC

v_gene: TRBV7-8
d_gene: -
j_gene: TRBJ2-1
abundance: -
CDR3aa: CASSRVVGVEQFF
CDR3nt: TGTGCCAGCAGCCGAGTAGTGGGAGTTGAGCAGTTCTTC

v_gene: TRBV15
d_gene: -
j_gene: TRBJ2-2
abundance: once
CDR3aa: CATSSDWGNTGELFF
CDR3nt: TGTGCCACCAGCAGTGACTGGGGGAACACCGGGGAGCTGTTTTTT

v_gene: TRBV4-1
d_gene: TRBD2
j_gene: TRBJ2-3
abundance: few
CDR3aa: CASSQSGIAGNTDTQYF
CDR3nt: TGCGCCAGCAGCCAGTCGGGTATAGCGGGAAACACAGATACGCAGTATTTT

v_gene: TRBV14
d_gene: TRBD2
j_gene: TRBJ2-7
abundance: -
CDR3aa: CASSPGLAGNYEQYF
CDR3nt: TGTGCCAGCAGCCCCGGACTAGCGGGGAATTACGAGCAGTACTTC

v_gene: TRBV9
d_gene: -
j_gene: TRBJ2-3
abundance: once
CDR3aa: CASSERDFVAPAADTQYF
CDR3nt: TGTGCCAGCAGCGAGAGGGACTTTGTGGCCCCCGCTGCAGATACGCAGTATTTT

v_gene: TRBV2
d_gene: TRBD1
j_gene: TRBJ1-4
abundance: -
CDR3aa: CASRSDRVREKLFF
CDR3nt: TGTGCCAGCAGGTCGGACAGGGTCCGGGAAAAACTGTTTTTT

v_gene: TRBV10-2
d_gene: TRBD2
j_gene: TRBJ2-7
abundance: -
CDR3aa: CASRGLAGAYEQYF
CDR3nt: TGCGCCAGCAGGGGACTAGCGGGAGCGTACGAGCAGTACTTC

v_gene: TRBV29-1
d_gene: TRBD2
j_gene: TRBJ2-3
abundance: -
CDR3aa: CSGGGLGDTQYF
CDR3nt: TGCAGCGGGGGGGGACTAGGAGATACGCAGTATTTT

v_gene: TRBV19
d_gene: TRBD1
j_gene: TRBJ1-1
abundance: -
CDR3aa: CASSAPGQGRTEAFF
CDR3nt: TGTGCCAGTAGTGCCCCGGGACAGGGGCGGACTGAAGCTTTCTTT

v_gene: TRBV30
d_gene: -
j_gene: TRBJ2-3
abundance: -
CDR3aa: CAWSVLSDTQYF
CDR3nt: TGTGCCTGGAGTGTACTCTCAGATACGCAGTATTTT

v_gene: TRBV10-1
d_gene: -
j_gene: TRBJ2-7
abundance: few
CDR3aa: CASSPSGHQYEQYF
CDR3nt: TGCGCCAGCAGTCCTTCTGGTCACCAGTACGAGCAGTACTTC

v_gene: TRBV5-1
d_gene: -
j_gene: TRBJ1-5
abundance: -
CDR3aa: CASRRDTGPNQPQHF
CDR3nt: TGCGCCAGCAGAAGGGATACAGGGCCCAATCAGCCCCAGCATTTT

v_gene: TRBV10-1
d_gene: -
j_gene: TRBJ2-1
abundance: -
CDR3aa: CASSGSGQGEQFF
CDR3nt: TGCGCCAGCAGTGGAAGCGGTCAGGGTGAGCAGTTCTTC

v_gene: TRBV23-1
d_gene: TRBD1
j_gene: TRBJ2-1
abundance: -
CDR3aa: CASSSYDRGEQFF
CDR3nt: TGCGCCAGCAGCTCCTACGACAGGGGTGAGCAGTTCTTC

v_gene: TRBV28
d_gene: TRBD1
j_gene: TRBJ1-2
abundance: -
CDR3aa: CASSPSLDRGYGYTF
CDR3nt: TGTGCCAGCAGTCCCAGCCTCGACAGGGGGTACGGCTACACCTTC

v_gene: TRBV10-3
d_gene: -
j_gene: TRBJ1-3
abundance: -
CDR3aa: CAISDRGAGNTIYF
CDR3nt: TGTGCCATCAGTGACAGGGGAGCTGGAAACACCATATATTTT

v_gene: TRBV10-3
d_gene: -
j_gene: TRBJ2-5
abundance: -
CDR3aa: CAISPRGTQYF
CDR3nt: TGTGCCATCAGTCCCCGGGGGACCCAGTACTTC

v_gene: TRBV5-1
d_gene: -
j_gene: TRBJ1-1
abundance: -
CDR3aa: CASRRRGVGMNTEAFF
CDR3nt: TGCGCCAGCCGCCGACGGGGGGTAGGCATGAACACTGAAGCTTTCTTT

v_gene: TRBV5-1
d_gene: TRBD2
j_gene: TRBJ2-5
abundance: -
CDR3aa: CASTGLAQETQYF
CDR3nt: TGCGCCAGCACCGGACTAGCCCAAGAGACCCAGTACTTC

v_gene: TRBV27
d_gene: TRBD2
j_gene: TRBJ2-7
abundance: -
CDR3aa: CASSFLTSGAYEQYF
CDR3nt: TGTGCCAGCAGTTTTTTGACTAGCGGAGCCTACGAGCAGTACTTC

v_gene: TRBV11-2
d_gene: TRBD2
j_gene: TRBJ2-3
abundance: -
CDR3aa: CASSRLGLAATDTQYF
CDR3nt: TGTGCCAGCAGCCGCCTGGGACTAGCGGCTACAGATACGCAGTATTTT

v_gene: TRBV5-4
d_gene: TRBD2
j_gene: TRBJ2-3
abundance: -
CDR3aa: CASSFPGLAGGHTQYF
CDR3nt: TGTGCCAGCAGCTTCCCGGGACTAGCGGGAGGGCATACGCAGTATTTT

v_gene: TRBV18
d_gene: -
j_gene: TRBJ1-2
abundance: -
CDR3aa: CASSPGVPNGYTF
CDR3nt: TGTGCCAGCTCACCAGGGGTCCCAAATGGCTACACCTTC

v_gene: TRBV5-6
d_gene: -
j_gene: TRBJ2-1
abundance: -
CDR3aa: CASSGPGPWSYNEQFF
CDR3nt: TGTGCCAGCAGCGGACCGGGACCCTGGTCCTACAATGAGCAGTTCTTC

v_gene: TRBV21-1
d_gene: -
j_gene: TRBJ2-1
abundance: -
CDR3aa: CASSKVGGRSLGICKTVVGDEQFF
CDR3nt: TGTGCCAGCAGCAAAGTGGGTGGGAGGAGTCTTGGGATTTGTAAAACCGTTGTGGGGGACGAGCAGTTCTTC

v_gene: TRBV2
d_gene: -
j_gene: TRBJ1-5
abundance: -
CDR3aa: CASSDQIGKNQPQHF
CDR3nt: TGTGCCAGCAGCGACCAGATCGGGAAGAATCAGCCCCAGCATTTT

v_gene: TRBV5-1
d_gene: -
j_gene: TRBJ2-7
abundance: -
CDR3aa: CASSLGGDGHEQYF
CDR3nt: TGCGCCAGCAGCTTGGGTGGGGACGGGCACGAGCAGTACTTC

v_gene: TRBV5-1
d_gene: -
j_gene: TRBJ2-7
abundance: few
CDR3aa: CASSPAGSSYEQYF
CDR3nt: TGCGCCAGCAGCCCCGCGGGAAGCTCCTACGAGCAGTACTTC

v_gene: TRBV15
d_gene: -
j_gene: TRBJ2-1
abundance: few
CDR3aa: CATSRPTSNEQFF
CDR3nt: TGTGCCACCAGCAGGCCGACTAGCAATGAGCAGTTCTTC

v_gene: TRBV29-1
d_gene: TRBD1
j_gene: TRBJ1-4
abundance: -
CDR3aa: CSVGTGATNEKLFF
CDR3nt: TGCAGCGTTGGGACAGGTGCAACTAATGAAAAACTGTTTTTT

v_gene: TRBV19
d_gene: -
j_gene: TRBJ1-5
abundance: once
CDR3aa: CASSPGTDQPQHF
CDR3nt: TGTGCCAGTAGTCCTGGGACCGATCAGCCCCAGCATTTT